This is a list of T cell receptor beta chains from one sample in a study of CD8+CD57+ T cells in acquired aplastic anemia. TCRdb passed the reads through MiXCR, listing each CDR3 protein once. This table has about 160,000 distinct CDR3 sequences, over 55% appearing once. The source material was sorted CD4+, CD8+, or CD8+CD57+ T cells (not recorded which) from PBMCs. These receptor sequences come from a human donor with aplastic anemia. Both conserved end residues are part of each CDR3. D genes are given only for firm matches. Only part of the rows carry a size: once, few, many, or a class if the clone is expanded.

v_call	d_call	j_call	clone_size	cdr3_aa	cdr3_nt
TRBV10-2	.	TRBJ2-1	many	CASRAHGQNYNEQFF	TGCGCCAGCCGAGCCCACGGACAGAATTACAATGAGCAGTTCTTC
TRBV9	TRBD2	TRBJ2-7	once	CASSVAGLAGGGEQYF	TGTGCCAGCAGCGTAGCGGGACTAGCGGGAGGAGGTGAGCAGTACTTC
TRBV5-1	.	TRBJ2-7	.	CASSQEVSRTYEQYF	TGCGCCAGCAGCCAAGAGGTGAGTCGAACCTACGAGCAGTACTTC
TRBV24-1	.	TRBJ2-1	.	CATSDLSDPEQFF	TGTGCCACCAGTGATTTGTCCGACCCTGAGCAGTTCTTC
TRBV6-4	TRBD1	TRBJ2-5	.	CASSGRTGGWETQYF	TGTGCCAGCAGTGGAAGGACAGGGGGATGGGAGACCCAGTACTTC
TRBV12-3/TRBV12-4	TRBD1	TRBJ2-7	.	CASSLLGTGPTYEQYF	TGTGCCAGCAGTTTGCTTGGGACAGGCCCAACCTACGAGCAGTACTTC
TRBV15	.	TRBJ1-1	.	CATSGHRVSVAFF	TGTGCCACCAGCGGTCACAGGGTTTCGGTAGCTTTCTTT
TRBV19	.	TRBJ1-6	.	CASNLLMQINPPLHF	TGTGCCAGTAATCTCCTGATGCAGATAAATCCACCCCTCCACTTT
TRBV2	.	TRBJ2-1	.	CASTGGLNEQFF	TGTGCCAGCACTGGGGGGCTGAATGAGCAGTTCTTC
TRBV20-1	TRBD2	TRBJ2-1	many	CSARGPRTSGSPYNEQFF	TGCAGTGCTAGGGGCCCTCGGACTAGCGGGTCCCCTTACAATGAGCAGTTCTTC
TRBV6-1	.	TRBJ1-4	.	CASSEQNEKLFF	TGTGCCAGCAGTGAACAAAATGAAAAACTGTTTTTT
TRBV20-1	.	TRBJ1-6	.	CSANDRLSSPLHF	TGCAGTGCTAATGACAGGTTGAGTTCACCCCTCCACTTT
TRBV2	.	TRBJ1-5	.	CASRAGLLSNQPQHF	TGTGCCAGCAGGGCGGGACTACTGAGCAATCAGCCCCAGCATTTT
TRBV19	.	TRBJ2-3	.	CASSMGAPDTQYF	TGTGCCAGTAGTATGGGCGCCCCAGATACGCAGTATTTT
TRBV30	TRBD1	TRBJ1-6	.	CAWKGQGNSPLHF	TGTGCCTGGAAGGGACAGGGGAACTCACCCCTCCACTTT
TRBV20-1	.	TRBJ2-1	.	CSARDLGSIYNEQFF	TGCAGTGCTAGAGATCTCGGGAGTATCTACAATGAGCAGTTCTTC
TRBV20-1	.	TRBJ2-5	.	CSARVGGPQETQYF	TGCAGTGCTAGAGTGGGGGGGCCCCAAGAGACCCAGTACTTC
TRBV4-3	TRBD1	TRBJ2-3	many	CASSQGTGTVTDTQYF	TGCGCCAGCAGCCAAGGGACAGGGACCGTGACAGATACGCAGTATTTT
TRBV10-3	.	TRBJ1-4	few	CAISESKEKLFF	TGTGCCATCAGTGAGTCGAAGGAAAAACTGTTTTTT
TRBV6-4	.	TRBJ2-1	many	CASSQDSSSYNEQFF	TGTGCCAGCAGCCAGGACAGTAGCTCCTACAATGAGCAGTTCTTC
TRBV15	TRBD1	TRBJ1-5	.	CATSWTGFDQPRHF	TGTGCCACCAGCTGGACAGGGTTCGATCAGCCCCGGCATTTT
TRBV2	TRBD1	TRBJ2-7	.	CASSDSTGGSYEQYF	TGTGCCAGCAGTGACAGTACAGGGGGATCCTACGAGCAGTACTTC
TRBV7-6	.	TRBJ2-1	few	CASSLGGDYEQFF	TGTGCCAGCAGCTTAGGGGGGGACTATGAGCAGTTCTTC
TRBV7-2	.	TRBJ2-7	once	CASSPNRYEQYF	TGTGCCAGCAGCCCCAATCGCTACGAGCAGTACTTC
TRBV19	.	TRBJ2-7	once	CASSIGRERRYEQYF	TGTGCCAGTAGTATAGGCAGGGAGAGGAGGTACGAGCAGTACTTC
TRBV7-2	.	TRBJ2-3	.	CASSLAQRATDTRYF	TGTGCCAGCAGCTTAGCGCAGAGGGCGACAGATACGCGGTATTTT
TRBV7-2	.	TRBJ2-7	.	CASSLAHVYYEQYF	TGTGCCAGCAGCTTAGCCCACGTGTACTACGAGCAGTACTTC
TRBV20-1	.	TRBJ1-6	.	CSASGDTNSPLHF	TGCAGTGCTAGCGGGGACACTAATTCACCCCTCCACTTT
TRBV25-1	.	TRBJ2-7	once	CATKGYEQYF	TGTGCCACCAAGGGCTACGAGCAGTACTTC
TRBV2	.	TRBJ2-2	.	CASSEASGELFF	TGTGCCAGCAGTGAAGCCAGCGGGGAGCTGTTTTTT
TRBV7-3	.	TRBJ2-2	.	CASSLTSVGTGELFF	TGTGCCAGCAGCTTAACTTCCGTAGGCACCGGGGAGCTGTTTTTT
TRBV2	.	TRBJ1-1	.	CASARGLNTEAFF	TGTGCCAGCGCCAGGGGTTTGAACACTGAAGCTTTCTTT
TRBV29-1	TRBD1	TRBJ1-1	once	CSVDRGGDTEAFF	TGCAGCGTGGACAGGGGAGGGGACACTGAAGCTTTCTTT